This T cell receptor (beta chain) was sequenced in a study of OX40 agonist ivuxolimab in advanced cancers. The V end was cut by 2 bases, the J end by 6 bases, with 11 bases between. CDR3 size: 13 residues. Germline values: CDR1 SGHDT, CDR2 YYEEEE. Method: immunoSEQ multiplex PCR; TCRdb's copy keeps in-frame clones and lacks some. Among some 80,000 clones, about 90% were seen once, and the ten largest hold less than 0.55%. The chain has TRBV5-6 and TRBJ1-2; D unresolved. The receptor's source is an adult with an advanced solid tumor such as melanoma, head and neck, liver or kidney cancer. This specimen was CD4+ or CD8+ T cells sorted from blood, taken in a trial of the OX40 agonist ivuxolimab. CDR3 DNA: TGTGCCAGCAGCTTAGTGGGTTCTGATGGCTACACCTTC. Its protein is CASSLVGSDGYTF.